Here is one TCR beta chain with its context. Original data processing: By means of reference gene primer amplification, nucleated cell counts were estimated. The table came from immunoSEQ multiplex PCR; TCRdb's copy has only in-frame clones and leaves some out. V and J calls plus clone size are reproduced from that table; the DNA served to infer D and trimming. The table records 350,000 or so clones, 89% of them present only once. The data stem from a study of blood T cell repertoires in COVID-19. Germline V gene lookup returns CDR1 SGHTA and CDR2 FQGNSA. The CDR3 spans 14 residues. Between the trimmed V and J ends, which lost 1 base and 4 bases, there was a span of 8 bases.

The chain recombines TRBV7-2 with TRBJ1-3, with TRBD1 as a possible D gene (5 bases). The sample comprised peripheral blood. The sequence derives from a woman aged 55-70 years with COVID-19, enrolled during active disease. The CDR3 loop reads CASSLGDSGNTIYF. The CDR3 DNA reads as TGTGCCAGCAGCTTAGGTGACAGCGGAAACACCATATATTTT.